A single sample gave rise to the 14 T cell receptor beta chains below, sequenced in a study of T cells in Graves' hyperthyroidism and ophthalmopathy. There were TCR beta CDR3 regions amplified from RNA transcripts. The study used the HTBI primer set for a first-round RT-PCR of the TCR CDR3. TCRdb re-called the multiplex PCR reads through MiXCR, storing one row per CDR3 protein. The table includes nearly 750,000 distinct CDR3 sequences, about a third detected once. Specimen: blood. The receptors were sampled from a woman between 40 and 55 years old with Graves' hyperthyroidism.

To note about this clonotype: A much larger clone lies a single base off, so this may be a read error. CDR3 nucleotides: TGTGCCAGCAGAGGGAACACCGGGGAGCTGCTTTTT. It is translated as CASRGNTGELLF. The rearrangement uses TRBV12-3 or TRBV12-4 and TRBJ2-2, with D possibly TRBD2 on 5 matching bases. CDR3 size: 12 residues.

This clonotype was counted many times. The V call is TRBV19, the J call TRBJ1-2; 7 nucleotides line up with TRBD1. This CDR3 is 12 amino acids long. Germline loops: CDR1 LNHDA, CDR2 SQIVND (reference sequence). With 8 bases clipped from V and 3 bases from J, the junction kept 3 bases outside the gene matches. The CDR3 nucleotides read TGTGCCAGTGCTGACAGGGACTATGGCTACACCTTC. It specifies CASADRDYGYTF.

J is TRBJ1-5 and V is TRBV3-1; D uncertain. The germline CDR1 and CDR2 sequences are LGHDT and YNNKEL (reference sequence). This CDR3 is built from 17 residues. The ends were cut back, 0 bases at V and 6 bases at J, with 18 bases in the middle. CDR3 amino acids: CASSQDIRAGGAQPQHF. CDR3 coding DNA: TGTGCCAGCAGCCAAGATATTCGGGCAGGAGGAGCTCAGCCCCAGCATTTT.

This rearrangement joins TRBV20-1 to TRBJ2-2; tentatively, D is TRBD1 or TRBD2 (5 bases each). The CDR3 has 13 amino acids. The V gene lost 3 bases and the J gene lost 6 bases, with 11 bases spanning the gap. Per the germline V gene, CDR1 is DFQATT and CDR2 is SNEGSKA (reference sequence). CDR3 loop: CSASRVGAGELFF. In DNA form, the CDR3 reads TGCAGTGCTAGCAGGGTGGGGGCCGGGGAGCTGTTTTTT.

The J gene is TRBJ1-1, the V gene TRBV7-3, with D possibly being TRBD1 (6 bases). V dropped 3 bases and J dropped 1 base, with 9 bases sitting between them. The germline V gene has CDR1 SGHTA and CDR2 FQGTGA. CDR3 length equals 14 residues. CDR3 nucleotides: TGTGCCAGCAGCTTTCAGGGGTCGAACACTGAAGCTTTCTTT. Translated: CASSFQGSNTEAFF.

Only a few counts were recorded for this clonotype. The CDR3 sequence: CASSLLGQGAEEQYF. CDR3 sequence (DNA): TGTGCCAGCAGCTTATTGGGACAGGGGGCAGAAGAGCAGTACTTC. This chain connects TRBV7-2 to TRBJ2-7, with 12 positions matching TRBD1. Germline CDR1 is SGHTA and CDR2 is FQGNSA. The CDR3 is 15 residues long. V trimming: 2 bases; J trimming: 7 bases; junction bases outside the gene matches: 6.

A few counts support this clonotype. V is TRBV19 and J is TRBJ1-2; possibly TRBD1 for D (5 bases). The V gene's germline CDR1 is LNHDA and CDR2 SQIVND (reference sequence). Trimming cost V 3 bases and J 3 bases, with 11 bases left between them. CDR3 length: 14 amino acids. CDR3: CASSIGRDYYGYTF. The CDR3 DNA reads TGTGCCAGTAGTATTGGCCGGGACTACTATGGCTACACCTTC. The entire variable domain, with the rest obtained from reference TRBV19 and TRBJ1-2, is as follows: DGGITQSPKYLFRKEGQNVTLSCEQNLNHDAMYWYRQDPGQGLRLIYYSQIVNDFQKGDIAEGYSVSREKKESFPLTVTSAQKNPTAFYLCASSIGRDYYGYTFGSGTRLTVV.

At least ten counts were recorded for this clonotype. The junction does not match germline at one end; this may be a read error. The V call is TRBV7-7, the J call TRBJ2-5, with D possibly being TRBD2 (5 bases). This CDR3 is 14 amino acids long. Germline V gives CDR1 SSHAT, CDR2 FNYEAQ (reference sequence). The CDR3 sequence: CASSLAPREETQYF. The DNA of the CDR3 is TGTGCTAGCAGCTTAGCGCCCAGAGAAGAGACCCAGTACTTC.

This clonotype was detected ten times or more. The chain employs TRBV10-3 and TRBJ1-1; the match to TRBD1 covers 12 bases. The CDR3 loop spans 17 amino acids. V shed 2 bases and J 3 bases; nucleotides not matched to a gene: 7. Germline V gene data show CDR1 as ENHRY and CDR2 as SYGVKD. In DNA, the CDR3 is TGTGCCATCAGTGAGGTCGGGACAGGGGGCCCGTACACTGAAGCTTTCTTT. Its protein is CAISEVGTGGPYTEAFF.

This clonotype was seen once. At one end, the junction sequence differs from germline, possibly due to a read error. CDR3 region: CASSRTQQGAPGGLFF. For the CDR3, the DNA is TGTGCCAGCAGCCGAACTCAACAGGGGGCGCCCGGGGGGCTGTTTTTT. The rearrangement uses TRBV7-6 and TRBJ2-2; TRBD1 agrees at 9 bases. In germline, CDR1 is SGHVS, CDR2 FNYEAQ. The CDR3 totals 16 residues.

The chain is built from TRBV19 and TRBJ1-2, with a weak D call TRBD1 (6 bases). CDR1 and CDR2 from the germline V gene are LNHDA and SQIVND (reference sequence). Trimming took 9 bases from V and 0 from J, leaving 20 bases between them. The CDR3 is made up of 16 amino acids. The CDR3 DNA reads TGTGCCAGGATGAACCGGGGGGCCACCGCTAACTATGGCTACACCTTC. It translates to CARMNRGATANYGYTF.

The table lists this clonotype with a few counts. The V gene is TRBV19, the J gene TRBJ1-6; 7 bases are shared with TRBD1. V was clipped by 10 bases and J by 0 bases; unmatched bases: 9. Germline CDR1 and CDR2: LNHDA and SQIVND (reference sequence). The CDR3 sequence is 16 residues long. CDR3: CATHAGQSSYNSPLHF. CDR3 bases: TGTGCCACCCACGCGGGACAGAGCTCCTATAATTCACCCCTCCACTTT.

Notes on this clonotype: At one of its ends the junction is not consistent with the germline gene, which may arise from a read error. The CDR3 here is CAGSSGTGLYEQYF. For the CDR3, the DNA is TGTGCCGGTAGTTCGGGGACAGGGCTCTACGAGCAGTACTTC. The chain combines TRBV19 with TRBJ2-7; TRBD1 aligns across 9 bases. The CDR3 covers 14 residues. Germline lookup yields CDR1 LNHDA and CDR2 SQIVND (reference sequence).

The sample holds many counts of this clonotype. V gene TRBV4-1 combines with J gene TRBJ2-7; D gene unclear. This CDR3 has 12 amino acids. Germline V gene sequence: CDR1 MGHRA, CDR2 YSYEKL. V lost 2 bases to trimming and J lost 3 bases, with 5 bases between them. The CDR3, as DNA: TGCGCCAGCAGCCAAATGGGCTACGAGCAGTACTTC. Its protein is CASSQMGYEQYF.